The 31 T cell receptor beta chains listed next were all sequenced from one sample in a study of blood T cell repertoires in COVID-19. Profiling relied on immunoSEQ multiplex PCR, and the TCRdb table lists in-frame clones only, not all of them. This sample yields approximately 120,000 clones, of which around nine tenths are seen a single time; around 2.2% belongs to the top ten. Input material: peripheral blood. The source is a man in his fifties with COVID-19, enrolled during active disease.

This chain links TRBV3-1 (or the pseudogene TRBV3-2) with TRBJ1-6, with 7 bases aligning to TRBD1. Germline CDR1 LGHDT, CDR2 YNNKEL (reference sequence). V shed 4 bases and J 7 bases; nucleotides not matched to a gene: 10. The CDR3 length is 16 residues. CDR3 bases: TGTGCCAGCAGCCTTGGACAGGAGAGGTTAAATTCACCCCTCCACTTT. Protein product: CASSLGQERLNSPLHF.

This clone was counted a few times. The genes are TRBV30 and TRBJ1-2; 9 bases match TRBD1. Germline V gene sequence: CDR1 GTSNPN, CDR2 SVGIG (reference sequence). J lost 6 bases, V lost 4 bases, and 12 bases had no gene match. This CDR3 region has 15 residues. The CDR3 sequence: CAWTGTGYYLDGYTF. CDR3 sequence (DNA): TGTGCCTGGACCGGGACAGGGTACTATTTGGATGGCTACACCTTC.

The chain recombines TRBV7-9 with TRBJ1-3; tentatively, D is TRBD1 (5 bases). Germline V lookup: CDR1 SEHNR, CDR2 FQNEAQ (reference sequence). The CDR3 runs to 14 residues. Trimming shortened V by 7 bases and J by 4 bases, and 14 bases separated the two germline ends. In nucleotides, the CDR3 is TGTGCCAGCACCCCCGAAGGGGCGGGAAACACCATATATTTT. Protein product: CASTPEGAGNTIYF.

This chain uses TRBV2 with TRBJ2-2; maybe TRBD2 (6 bases). V lost 6 bases, J lost 7 bases, and 15 bases lay in between. The CDR3 is 14 residues long. Germline V lookup: CDR1 SNHLY, CDR2 FYNNEI. The CDR3 bases are TGTGCCAGCAGCGAGGGACTCTACGGCGGGGAGCTGTTTTTT. It translates to CASSEGLYGGELFF. The variable domain in full, with the rest retrieved from reference TRBV2 and TRBJ2-2, is EPEVTQTPSHQVTQMGQEVILRCVPISNHLYFYWYRQILGQKVEFLVSFYNNEISEKSEIFDDQFSVERPDGSNFTLKIRSTKLEDSAMYFCASSEGLYGGELFFGEGSRLTVL.

The chain links TRBV11-3 to TRBJ2-2, with D possibly TRBD1 on 6 matching bases. The CDR3 is made up of 11 amino acids. CDR1 and CDR2 (germline): SGHNT, YENEEA. V lost 8 bases and J 5 bases, leaving 6 bases between the germline ends. CDR3 DNA: TGTGCCAGCCAGGGGACCGGGGAGCTGTTTTTT. Its protein product is CASQGTGELFF.

This sequence joins TRBV9 and TRBJ1-1; D is uncertain. Trimming left V 2 bases short and J 1 base short, with 6 bases between. This CDR3 comprises 13 residues. The V gene's germline CDR1 is SGDLS and CDR2 YYNGEE. The CDR3 bases are TGTGCCAGCAGCGTGAACTCGAACACTGAAGCTTTCTTT. Encoded protein: CASSVNSNTEAFF.

The J gene is TRBJ2-1, the V gene TRBV5-1, with D possibly being TRBD2 (6 bases). This CDR3 spans 13 amino acids. Between the trimmed V and J ends, which lost 9 bases and 9 bases, there was a span of 19 bases. Looked up from germline, CDR1 is SGHRS and CDR2 is YFSETQ. CDR3 in amino acids: CATAIGGTREQFF. The CDR3 coding sequence is TGCGCCACCGCCATTGGCGGGACCCGTGAGCAGTTCTTC.

The chain is built from TRBV18 and TRBJ2-5; D perhaps matches TRBD2 (6 bases). The germline V and J ends were trimmed by 4 bases and 5 bases, with 26 bases remaining between them. Per germline, CDR1 KGHSH and CDR2 LQKENI. CDR3 length equals 18 residues. The CDR3 reads CASSLPPGTHNKVETQYF. The CDR3 bases are TGTGCCAGCTCACTACCCCCCGGGACTCACAATAAGGTCGAGACCCAGTACTTC.

The V gene is TRBV6-2 or TRBV6-3, the J gene TRBJ2-1, with 10 bases fitting TRBD2. The ends lost 5 bases at V and 7 bases at J; junction bases unmatched: 17. Germline V gene lookup returns CDR1 MNHEY and CDR2 SVGEGT. The CDR3 has 18 amino acids. The CDR3 is CASSGSMASGRFTNEQFF. The CDR3 coding sequence is TGTGCCAGCAGTGGCTCGATGGCTAGCGGGAGATTTACGAATGAGCAGTTCTTC.

The V call is TRBV19, the J call TRBJ2-1; possibly TRBD2 for D (5 bases). There are 13 residues in the CDR3. The V and J ends lost 3 bases and 7 bases respectively, with 10 bases between them. Germline V gene data show CDR1 as LNHDA and CDR2 as SQIVND (reference sequence). CDR3 bases: TGTGCCAGTAGTATCACTAGTCTAAATGAGCAGTTCTTC. Amino acid sequence: CASSITSLNEQFF.

The rearrangement joins TRBV7-2 to TRBJ2-3; TRBD2 agrees at 9 bases. Germline loops: CDR1 SGHTA, CDR2 FQGNSA. V dropped 1 base and J dropped 3; count of bases not matched to a gene: 8. The CDR3 is 17 residues long. The CDR3 protein is CASSLGGSGSRTDTQYF. Here the CDR3 DNA reads TGTGCCAGCAGCTTAGGCGGTAGCGGGAGTAGGACAGATACGCAGTATTTT.

J is TRBJ1-4 and V is TRBV4-1; D might be TRBD1 (6 bases). CDR1 and CDR2 (germline): MGHRA, YSYEKL. The CDR3 has 13 amino acids. Between the trimmed V and J ends, which lost 5 bases and 4 bases, there was a span of 8 bases. CDR3 sequence: CASSTGFNEKLFF. CDR3 sequence (DNA): TGCGCCAGCAGCACAGGGTTTAATGAAAAACTGTTTTTT.

The chain is built from TRBV2 and TRBJ2-1, with D perhaps matching TRBD2 (6 bases). The CDR3 has 16 residues. Trimming removed 0 bases from V and 3 bases from J, with 12 bases in between. CDR1 SNHLY and CDR2 FYNNEI come from the germline V gene. CDR3 region: CASSEALASDYNEQFF. Written as DNA, the CDR3 is TGTGCCAGCAGTGAAGCGTTGGCTAGCGACTACAATGAGCAGTTCTTC. Based on the CDR3 plus reference TRBV2 and TRBJ2-1, the full variable domain is EPEVTQTPSHQVTQMGQEVILRCVPISNHLYFYWYRQILGQKVEFLVSFYNNEISEKSEIFDDQFSVERPDGSNFTLKIRSTKLEDSAMYFCASSEALASDYNEQFFGPGTRLTVL.

V gene TRBV7-8 combines with J gene TRBJ2-1, with D possibly TRBD2 on 6 matching bases. CDR1 SGHVS and CDR2 FQNEAQ come from the germline V gene. V lost 5 bases to trimming and J lost 4 bases, with 15 bases between them. This CDR3 region has 15 residues. The CDR3 DNA is TGTGCCAGCAGCCCCCCCCGTAGCGGATACAATGAGCAGTTCTTC. Translated: CASSPPRSGYNEQFF.

The rearrangement links TRBV6-5 to TRBJ2-1; 9 bases fit TRBD2. The CDR3 spans 15 residues. V lost 2 bases and J lost 9; bases outside the gene matches: 8. The germline V gene encodes CDR1 MNHEY and CDR2 SVGAGI. CDR3 sequence reads: CASSYEGGRALEQFF. CDR3 DNA: TGTGCCAGCAGTTACGAGGGCGGGAGGGCCCTTGAGCAGTTCTTC.

This clone came up a few times. The chain joins TRBV19 to TRBJ2-1, with 7 bases aligning to TRBD2. Per germline, CDR1 LNHDA and CDR2 SQIVND (reference sequence). The CDR3 extends over 15 amino acids. With V trimmed by 5 bases and J by 3 bases, 7 bases remained unmatched. CDR3 coding DNA: TGTGCCAGTAGTGTTACTAGCGAATTCTACAATGAGCAGTTCTTC. As protein: CASSVTSEFYNEQFF.

This clone was counted once. The chain joins TRBV10-3 to TRBJ2-7, with TRBD1 matching over 8 bases. This CDR3 has 15 amino acids. V shed 2 bases, J shed 0 bases, and the junction held 3 bases outside the gene matches. Germline CDR1 ENHRY, CDR2 SYGVKD. Written as DNA, the CDR3 is TGTGCCATCAGTGAGGGACAGGGAAGCTCCTACGAGCAGTACTTC. It yields the protein CAISEGQGSSYEQYF.

This sequence joins TRBV7-9 and TRBJ2-1; 8 nucleotides line up with TRBD2. V shed 3 bases, J shed 8 bases, and the junction held 6 bases outside the gene matches. The CDR3 has 14 residues. CDR1 and CDR2 (germline): SEHNR, FQNEAQ (reference sequence). The CDR3 loop is CASSFNGREDEQFF. The CDR3 nucleotides read TGTGCCAGCAGCTTTAACGGGAGGGAGGATGAGCAGTTCTTC.

The V gene is TRBV11-2, the J gene TRBJ2-3, with D possibly being TRBD2 (6 bases). CDR3 size: 14 residues. Trimming left V 0 bases short and J 10 bases short, with 14 bases between. Germline V gene lookup returns CDR1 SGHAT and CDR2 FQNNGV. CDR3 loop: CASSLEQRAGSQYF. The CDR3 bases are TGTGCCAGCAGCTTAGAACAGCGGGCGGGTTCGCAGTATTTT.

This chain connects TRBV10-3 to TRBJ2-1; D perhaps matches TRBD2 (5 bases). The CDR3 contains 15 residues. V lost 2 bases to trimming and J lost 4 bases, with 12 bases between them. In germline, CDR1 is ENHRY, CDR2 SYGVKD. The CDR3 sequence is CAISEGLLGYNEQFF. The CDR3 DNA sequence: TGTGCCATCAGTGAGGGACTTTTAGGATACAATGAGCAGTTCTTC.

J is TRBJ1-5 and V is TRBV9; 7 nucleotides match TRBD1. Per germline, CDR1 SGDLS and CDR2 YYNGEE. There are 14 residues in the CDR3. V shed 4 bases, J shed 2 bases, and the junction held 3 bases outside the gene matches. DNA for the CDR3: TGTGCCAGCAGCCCCGGACAGGGCAATCAGCCCCAGCATTTT. Its protein product is CASSPGQGNQPQHF.

The V gene is TRBV5-1, the J gene TRBJ2-1; D may be TRBD1 (6 bases). CDR3 length equals 13 residues. Germline V gene sequence: CDR1 SGHRS, CDR2 YFSETQ. Trimming cost V 7 bases and J 4 bases, with 12 bases left between them. CDR3 nucleotides: TGCGCCAGCGGAACAGGGTCGTACAATGAGCAGTTCTTC. Its translation is CASGTGSYNEQFF. Complete variable domain (other parts from reference TRBV5-1 and TRBJ2-1): KAGVTQTPRYLIKTRGQQVTLSCSPISGHRSVSWYQQTPGQGLQFLFEYFSETQRNKGNFPGRFSGRQFSNSRSEMNVSTLELGDSALYLCASGTGSYNEQFFGPGTRLTVL.

V and J are TRBV7-6 and TRBJ1-1; 8 nucleotides agree with TRBD1. CDR3 length equals 14 residues. Germline V gives CDR1 SGHVS, CDR2 FNYEAQ. V trimming: 3 bases; J trimming: 4 bases; junction bases outside the gene matches: 4. In DNA form, the CDR3 reads TGTGCCAGCAGCTTGGCCACAGGGGGCACTGAAGCTTTCTTT. It codes for CASSLATGGTEAFF. The full variable domain, in which reference TRBV7-6 and TRBJ1-1 provide the parts outside the CDR3, is GAGVSQSPRYKVTKRGQDVALRCDPISGHVSLYWYRQALGQGPEFLTYFNYEAQQDKSGLPNDRFSAERPEGSISTLTIQRTEQRDSAMYRCASSLATGGTEAFFGQGTRLTVV.

The chain has TRBV7-7 and TRBJ2-5; no clear D. The V gene lost 1 base and the J gene lost 5 bases, with 14 bases spanning the gap. Germline CDR1 SSHAT, CDR2 FNYEAQ (reference sequence). CDR3 length: 15 amino acids. Here the CDR3 DNA reads TGTGCCAGCAGCTTAGGGAGAACGGCCGGGGAGACCCAGTACTTC. Its translation is CASSLGRTAGETQYF.

The gene calls are TRBV30 and TRBJ1-4; TRBD1 agrees at 11 bases. J lost 6 bases, V lost 2 bases, and 2 bases had no gene match. CDR1 is GTSNPN, CDR2 SVGIG, per germline (reference sequence). CDR3 size: 14 residues. The CDR3 spells CAWSKGQGDEKLFF. DNA of the CDR3: TGTGCCTGGAGTAAGGGACAGGGGGATGAAAAACTGTTTTTT. The full variable domain, its missing parts supplied by reference TRBV30 and TRBJ1-4, is SQTIHQWPATLVQPVGSPLSLECTVEGTSNPNLYWYRQAAGRGLQLLFYSVGIGQISSEVPQNLSASRPQDRQFILSSKKLLLSDSGFYLCAWSKGQGDEKLFFGSGTQLSVL.

This chain connects TRBV28 to TRBJ2-1; 10 bases are shared with TRBD2. The V gene end was trimmed by 5 bases and the J gene end by 6 bases; junction bases not matched to a gene: 4. Germline CDR1 is MDHEN and CDR2 is SYDVKM. The CDR3 runs 14 residues. CDR3 coding DNA: TGTGCCAGCAGTCCCTCTAGCGGGGGCAATGAGCAGTTCTTC. This codes for CASSPSSGGNEQFF.

This chain connects TRBV28 to TRBJ2-3; D perhaps matches TRBD1 (5 bases). The CDR3 is made up of 15 amino acids. Looked up from germline, CDR1 is MDHEN and CDR2 is SYDVKM. Deletions cut 3 bases from V and 4 bases from J, with 14 bases between. CDR3 sequence reads: CASSLRQGDADTQYF. Here the CDR3 DNA reads TGTGCCAGCAGTTTGAGGCAGGGTGACGCAGATACGCAGTATTTT. Variable domain in full (rest from reference TRBV28 and TRBJ2-3): DVKVTQSSRYLVKRTGEKVFLECVQDMDHENMFWYRQDPGLGLRLIYFSYDVKMKEKGDIPEGYSVSREKKERFSLILESASTNQTSMYLCASSLRQGDADTQYFGPGTRLTVL.

V and J are TRBV19 and TRBJ2-7; 8 positions match TRBD2. Germline loops: CDR1 LNHDA, CDR2 SQIVND (reference sequence). The CDR3 loop spans 16 amino acids. V lost 6 bases to trimming and J lost 1 base; unmatched junction nucleotides: 11. The CDR3 nucleotides are TGTGCCAGTAGCACCCCCCGGGTAGCGGGATCCTACGAGCAGTACTTC. Protein sequence: CASSTPRVAGSYEQYF.

The J gene is TRBJ2-6, the V gene TRBV30; unclear D gene. Germline assignment: CDR1 GTSNPN and CDR2 SVGIG (reference sequence). V shed 2 bases and J shed 0 bases, with 11 bases lying between them. CDR3 size: 16 residues. CDR3 DNA sequence: TGTGCCTGGAGTCAACCCTGGAGCTCTGGGGCCAACGTCCTGACTTTC. It translates to CAWSQPWSSGANVLTF.

The chain joins TRBV18 to TRBJ2-5; 7 bases align to TRBD1. CDR1 KGHSH and CDR2 LQKENI come from the germline V gene. There are 15 residues in the CDR3. J was trimmed by 5 bases and V by 3 bases; bases with no gene match: 9. CDR3 DNA: TGTGCCAGCTCACCTTCGAACAGGGGCGGTGAGACCCAGTACTTC. Translation gives CASSPSNRGGETQYF.

The chain carries TRBV19 and TRBJ2-3, with D perhaps matching TRBD2 (6 bases). There are 13 residues in the CDR3. The V and J ends lost 5 bases and 8 bases respectively, with 14 bases between them. Germline values: CDR1 LNHDA, CDR2 SQIVND (reference sequence). CDR3 bases: TGTGCCAGTAGTGAGACGGGAGCGATTACGCAGTATTTT. It codes for CASSETGAITQYF.